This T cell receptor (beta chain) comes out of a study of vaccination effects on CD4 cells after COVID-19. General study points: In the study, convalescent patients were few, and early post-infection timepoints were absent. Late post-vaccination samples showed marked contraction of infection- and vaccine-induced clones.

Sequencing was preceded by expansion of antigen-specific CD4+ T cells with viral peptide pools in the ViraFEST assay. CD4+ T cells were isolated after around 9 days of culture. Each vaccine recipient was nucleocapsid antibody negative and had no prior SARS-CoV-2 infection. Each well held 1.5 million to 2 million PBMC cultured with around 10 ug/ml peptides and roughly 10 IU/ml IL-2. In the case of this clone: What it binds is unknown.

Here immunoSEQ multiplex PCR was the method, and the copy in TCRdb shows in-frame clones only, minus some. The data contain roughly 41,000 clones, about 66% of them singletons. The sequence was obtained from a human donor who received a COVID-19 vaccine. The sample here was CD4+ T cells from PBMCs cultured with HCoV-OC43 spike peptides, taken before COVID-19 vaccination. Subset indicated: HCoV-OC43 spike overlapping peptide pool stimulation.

The CDR3 nucleotides read TGCAGCGTTGTCACGAGGGGGCGCGGAACTGAAGCTTTCTTT. Amino acids: CSVVTRGRGTEAFF. The chain joins TRBV29-1 to TRBJ1-1, with 7 bases aligning to TRBD1. CDR3 length equals 14 residues. V was pared by 4 bases and J by 5 bases, with 10 bases of the junction left unmatched. Germline V gene sequence: CDR1 SQVTM, CDR2 ANQGSEA.